Each of the 32 T cell receptor beta chains below was sequenced from the same sample in a study of a mutant IDH1 vaccine in newly diagnosed glioma (dated by TCRdb to the early 2020s). The antigens for these receptors are not known. Library generation was performed with the immunoSEQ multiplex PCR assay. TCRdb stores this immuneACCESS table with in-frame sequences only. Part of the clones is absent; in the studies checked, under half of the shortfall reflects unresolved V genes, and no reason is known for the rest. This sample holds some 35,000 clones; 75% were observed only once. The ten largest account for approximately 9.1% of the sample. Taken with the paper, the label for time point translates to: week 47, end of study. A 20-mer mutant IDH1 peptide at 300 micrograms in Montanide made up each vaccine dose, which was injected subcutaneously together with topical imiquimod. The sequences come from PBMCs, collected from a glioma patient whose treatment included an IDH1 peptide vaccine. These TCRs come from a man aged 40-49 years with glioma.

The genes are TRBV7-9 and TRBJ1-2; D gene ambiguous. The germline V gene has CDR1 SEHNR and CDR2 FQNEAQ (reference sequence). With 2 bases removed from V and 6 bases from J, the gap between germline ends came to 4 bases. The CDR3 is made up of 11 amino acids. This chain's CDR3 is CASSLSDGYTF. DNA of the CDR3: TGTGCCAGCAGCTTATCTGATGGCTACACCTTC.

This chain joins TRBV18 and TRBJ2-2; 10 bases fit TRBD1. CDR3 size: 18 residues. CDR1 and CDR2 from the germline V gene are KGHSH and LQKENI. Trimming removed 3 bases from V and 4 bases from J; junction bases left unmatched: 11. The CDR3 DNA reads as TGTGCCAGCTCACCTCTACACCGGGACAGGGGTACCACCGGGGAGCTGTTTTTT. Its translation is CASSPLHRDRGTTGELFF.

V is TRBV2 and J is TRBJ2-7; possibly TRBD2 for D (6 bases). V gave up 5 bases and J gave up 2 bases, with 10 bases separating them. CDR3 length equals 13 residues. Germline CDR1 reads SNHLY; CDR2 reads FYNNEI. CDR3 protein: CASSRGLTYEQYF. The CDR3 DNA reads as TGTGCCAGCAGTAGGGGACTGACCTACGAGCAGTACTTC.

This chain connects TRBV19 to TRBJ1-5, with D unresolved. This CDR3 is 16 amino acids long. Trimming stripped 3 bases from V and 3 bases from J, with 15 bases between. The germline CDR1 and CDR2 sequences are LNHDA and SQIVND (reference sequence). CDR3 region: CASSISGSNSNQPQHF. As DNA, the CDR3 is TGTGCCAGTAGTATCTCGGGCAGCAATTCCAATCAGCCCCAGCATTTT. Together with reference TRBV19 and TRBJ1-5, the CDR3 gives the full variable domain: DGGITQSPKYLFRKEGQNVTLSCEQNLNHDAMYWYRQDPGQGLRLIYYSQIVNDFQKGDIAEGYSVSREKKESFPLTVTSAQKNPTAFYLCASSISGSNSNQPQHFGDGTRLSIL.

This clone was counted a single time. The genes are TRBV11-2 and TRBJ2-7; D may correspond to TRBD1 or TRBD2 (6 bases each). V was shortened by 1 base and J by 5 bases, with 18 bases between the two germline ends. This CDR3 contains 16 residues. CDR1 and CDR2 from the germline V gene are SGHAT and FQNNGV. The CDR3 is CASSLAGSLGGNEQYV. The CDR3 coding sequence is TGTGCCAGCAGCTTAGCGGGCTCATTAGGGGGGAACGAGCAGTACGTC.

This rearrangement joins TRBV5-4 to TRBJ2-5, with TRBD2 as a possible D gene (7 bases). CDR1 SGHNT and CDR2 YYREEE come from the germline V gene (reference sequence). Trimming shortened V by 5 bases and J by 3 bases, and 14 bases separated the two germline ends. The CDR3 length is 14 residues. The CDR3: CASRKGGEEETQYF. The DNA of the CDR3 is TGTGCCAGCAGAAAGGGGGGGGAAGAAGAGACCCAGTACTTC. The complete variable domain, with remaining parts taken from reference TRBV5-4 and TRBJ2-5, reads ETGVTQSPTHLIKTRGQQVTLRCSSQSGHNTVSWYQQALGQGPQFIFQYYREEENGRGNFPPRFSGLQFPNYSSELNVNALELDDSALYLCASRKGGEEETQYFGPGTRLLVL.

This chain joins TRBV14 and TRBJ2-2; TRBD1 aligns across 9 bases. This CDR3 spans 15 amino acids. Germline CDR1 reads SGHDN; CDR2 reads FVKESK. The ends lost 4 bases at V and 1 base at J; junction bases unmatched: 1. CDR3 loop: CASSRQGVNTGELFF. The CDR3 coding sequence is TGTGCCAGCAGCCGACAGGGGGTGAACACCGGGGAGCTGTTTTTT. Together with reference TRBV14 and TRBJ2-2, the CDR3 gives the full variable domain: EAGVTQFPSHSVIEKGQTVTLRCDPISGHDNLYWYRRVMGKEIKFLLHFVKESKQDESGMPNNRFLAERTGGTYSTLKVQPAELEDSGVYFCASSRQGVNTGELFFGEGSRLTVL.

This chain joins TRBV5-5 and TRBJ1-4; possibly TRBD1 for D (6 bases). CDR3 length: 14 amino acids. Germline V CDR1 and CDR2: SGHKS, YYEKEE (reference sequence). The ends were cut back, 4 bases at V and 8 bases at J, with 15 bases in the middle. This chain's CDR3 is CASSGAGDNEKLFF. The CDR3 bases are TGTGCCAGCAGCGGTGCAGGGGATAACGAAAAACTGTTTTTT. The full variable domain, its missing parts supplied by reference TRBV5-5 and TRBJ1-4, is DAGVTQSPTHLIKTRGQQVTLRCSPISGHKSVSWYQQVLGQGPQFIFQYYEKEERGRGNFPDRFSARQFPNYSSELNVNALLLGDSALYLCASSGAGDNEKLFFGSGTQLSVL.

This chain connects TRBV11-3 to TRBJ1-1, with D unclear. V lost 5 bases, J lost 0 bases, and 10 bases lay in between. Germline CDR1 SGHNT, CDR2 YENEEA. The CDR3 totals 14 residues. Here the CDR3 reads CASSPTAVNTEAFF. The CDR3 DNA sequence: TGTGCCAGCAGCCCAACGGCAGTGAACACTGAAGCTTTCTTT. Based on the CDR3 plus reference TRBV11-3 and TRBJ1-1, the full variable domain is EAGVVQSPRYKIIEKKQPVAFWCNPISGHNTLYWYLQNLGQGPELLIRYENEEAVDDSQLPKDRFSAERLKGVDSTLKIQPAELGDSAVYLCASSPTAVNTEAFFGQGTRLTVV.

The chain employs TRBV18 and TRBJ2-5, with TRBD2 matching 7 bases. The J call may be wrong; the DNA end is better matched by TRBJ2-7. The CDR3 loop spans 14 amino acids. Germline assignment: CDR1 KGHSH and CDR2 LQKENI. Here the CDR3 DNA reads TGTGCCAGCCGGCGGGAGATAAGCTCCTACGAGCAGTACTTC. This codes for CASRREISSYEQYF.

This clone appeared a few times. The chain employs TRBV18 and TRBJ1-1; D is undetermined. The V end lost 5 bases, the J end lost 0 bases, and 13 bases lay between the germline ends. There are 15 residues in the CDR3. Germline-derived CDR1 and CDR2 are KGHSH and LQKENI. In nucleotides, the CDR3 is TGTGCCAGCTCATCCTTAAGGGATCTGAACACTGAAGCTTTCTTT. Translation gives CASSSLRDLNTEAFF.

V and J are TRBV25-1 and TRBJ1-1; TRBD1 might be the D (5 bases). V was pared by 4 bases and J by 0 bases, with 9 bases between. This CDR3 has 14 amino acids. Germline-derived CDR1 and CDR2 are MGHDK and SYGVNS. The CDR3 nucleotides are TGTGCCAGCAGTGGCATGGGACTGAACACTGAAGCTTTCTTT. The encoded protein is CASSGMGLNTEAFF.

A few counts support this clone. The J gene is TRBJ1-2, the V gene TRBV10-1; D is possibly TRBD1 (6 bases). Trimming left V 2 bases short and J 5 bases short, with 9 bases between. The CDR3 has 13 residues. Germline V lookup: CDR1 WNHNN, CDR2 SYGVQD (reference sequence). CDR3 protein: CASSEAGAYGYTF. In DNA form, the CDR3 reads TGCGCCAGCAGTGAGGCGGGGGCTTATGGCTACACCTTC.

The rearrangement uses TRBV27 and TRBJ1-4; the D is unclear. The V gene lost 5 bases and the J gene lost 0 bases, with 10 bases spanning the gap. CDR3 size: 15 residues. Germline V gives CDR1 MNHEY, CDR2 SMNVEV (reference sequence). CDR3: CASSPRFATNEKLFF. DNA for the CDR3: TGTGCCAGCAGTCCGCGTTTTGCAACTAATGAAAAACTGTTTTTT.

The chain links TRBV18 to TRBJ2-3; 9 nucleotides match TRBD2. Per the germline V gene, CDR1 is KGHSH and CDR2 is LQKENI. With V trimmed by 3 bases and J by 0 bases, 16 bases remained unmatched. The CDR3 sequence is 20 residues long. Here the CDR3 reads CASSPLPGSGRPGSTDTQYF. For the CDR3, the DNA is TGTGCCAGCTCACCCCTCCCTGGCAGCGGGAGGCCCGGGAGCACAGATACGCAGTATTTT.

The chain carries TRBV2 and TRBJ2-7; D is ambiguous. The CDR3 is made up of 17 amino acids. Trimming took off 2 bases at V and 0 bases at J, with 17 bases between the two ends. Germline V CDR1 and CDR2: SNHLY, FYNNEI. CDR3 amino acids: CASSEFEAPMTSYEQYF. The CDR3 region has the DNA TGTGCCAGCAGTGAATTCGAGGCCCCGATGACCTCCTACGAGCAGTACTTC.

The CDR3 spells CASSPASGHVNEQFF. The CDR3 nucleotides are TGTGCCAGCAGCCCGGCTAGCGGACACGTCAATGAGCAGTTCTTC. J is TRBJ2-1 and V is TRBV13; 7 bases align to TRBD2. J gave up 6 bases and V 5 bases, and 10 bases lay outside the gene matches. From germline, CDR1 is PRHDT and CDR2 FYEKMQ (reference sequence). The CDR3 loop spans 15 amino acids. Full variable domain (missing parts from reference TRBV13 and TRBJ2-1): AAGVIQSPRHLIKEKRETATLKCYPIPRHDTVYWYQQGPGQDPQFLISFYEKMQSDKGSIPDRFSAQQFSDYHSELNMSSLELGDSALYFCASSPASGHVNEQFFGPGTRLTVL.

The chain is built from TRBV4-1 and TRBJ2-5, with D possibly called TRBD1 or TRBD2 (5 bases each). The ends were cut back, 6 bases at V and 2 bases at J, with 13 bases in the middle. This CDR3 spans 14 amino acids. Germline CDR1 and CDR2: MGHRA and YSYEKL. Here the CDR3 DNA reads TGCGCCAGCAGTCTAACAGAGGGGCAAGAGACCCAGTACTTC. Protein product: CASSLTEGQETQYF.

The chain employs TRBV30 and TRBJ1-3; D gene uncertain. The V gene's germline CDR1 is GTSNPN and CDR2 SVGIG (reference sequence). Trimming cost V 5 bases and J 2 bases, with 16 bases left between them. The CDR3 runs to 15 residues. CDR3 loop: CAWDGDNLTGNTIYF. The CDR3 DNA is TGTGCCTGGGACGGCGACAATTTAACTGGAAACACCATATATTTT.

The rearrangement uses TRBV11-2 and TRBJ1-5, with TRBD1 as a possible D gene (5 bases). This CDR3 spans 14 amino acids. Germline V CDR1 and CDR2: SGHAT, FQNNGV. Trimming left V 3 bases short and J 5 bases short, with 11 bases between. The CDR3 spells CASSFQGIDQPQHF. CDR3 DNA sequence: TGTGCCAGCAGCTTTCAGGGAATAGATCAGCCCCAGCATTTT.

As concerns this clone: The same CDR3 also results from other DNA sequences found in this sample. The V and J genes are TRBV4-1 and TRBJ1-2, with D uncertain. The CDR3 consists of 13 residues. CDR1 is MGHRA, CDR2 YSYEKL, per germline. V was cut by 4 bases and J by 1 base, with 7 bases left in between. The CDR3 coding sequence is TGCGCCAGCAGCCCGCGGAATAACTATGGCTACACCTTC. It codes for CASSPRNNYGYTF.

V usage is TRBV5-5 and J usage is TRBJ1-3; TRBD1 agrees at 8 bases. The trim removed 2 bases at V and 4 bases at J, leaving 5 bases unmatched. CDR1 and CDR2 (germline): SGHKS, YYEKEE (reference sequence). The CDR3 runs 15 residues. CDR3 protein: CASSLDRGLGNTIYF. DNA of the CDR3: TGTGCCAGCAGCTTAGACAGGGGTCTAGGAAACACCATATATTTT. Variable domain in full (rest from reference TRBV5-5 and TRBJ1-3): DAGVTQSPTHLIKTRGQQVTLRCSPISGHKSVSWYQQVLGQGPQFIFQYYEKEERGRGNFPDRFSARQFPNYSSELNVNALLLGDSALYLCASSLDRGLGNTIYFGEGSWLTVV.

About this clone itself: The junction departs from germline at one end; a sequencing error may be responsible. The chain links TRBV7-2 to TRBJ2-1; D assignment may be TRBD1 or TRBD2 (6 bases each). The CDR3 is made up of 14 amino acids. The germline V gene has CDR1 SGHTA and CDR2 FQGNSA. This CDR3 reads CASSLDSTGGERFF. The CDR3 DNA follows: TGTGCCAGCAGCTTGGATAGTACCGGGGGCGAGCGGTTCTTC.

The genes are TRBV11-2 and TRBJ2-7, with 9 bases matching TRBD2. The CDR3 covers 16 residues. CDR1 and CDR2 (germline): SGHAT, FQNNGV. Losses at the gene ends were 3 bases for V and 0 bases for J; bases not matched to a gene: 6. The CDR3 DNA follows: TGTGCCAGCAGCTTGGGGGCTAGCGGGAACTCCTACGAGCAGTACGTC. Its translation is CASSLGASGNSYEQYV.

The J gene is TRBJ1-2, the V gene TRBV19, with 7 bases that match TRBD1. V lost 3 bases, J lost 2 bases, and 6 bases stayed unmatched. The germline V gene encodes CDR1 LNHDA and CDR2 SQIVND (reference sequence). This CDR3 spans 15 amino acids. The CDR3 region has the DNA TGTGCCAGTAGTATCTTCAGGGGGGCGAACTATGGCTACACCTTC. Encoded protein: CASSIFRGANYGYTF.

As for this clone: The same CDR3 can be traced to other DNA sequences in this sample. This chain connects TRBV19 to TRBJ1-1, with 7 bases lining up with TRBD1. Germline-derived CDR1 and CDR2 are LNHDA and SQIVND (reference sequence). V lost 4 bases and J lost 6; bases outside the gene matches: 5. The CDR3 has 13 residues. The CDR3: CASSTTGDPEAFF. CDR3 bases: TGTGCCAGTAGTACAACAGGGGATCCTGAAGCTTTCTTT. The complete variable domain, with remaining parts taken from reference TRBV19 and TRBJ1-1, reads DGGITQSPKYLFRKEGQNVTLSCEQNLNHDAMYWYRQDPGQGLRLIYYSQIVNDFQKGDIAEGYSVSREKKESFPLTVTSAQKNPTAFYLCASSTTGDPEAFFGQGTRLTVV.

This clone was seen once. The J gene is TRBJ2-7, the V gene TRBV12-5; 12 bases align to TRBD2. There are 17 residues in the CDR3. Germline CDR1 and CDR2: LGHNT and FRNRAP. V shed 7 bases and J 2 bases; nucleotides not matched to a gene: 12. The CDR3 loop reads CASVTTETSGRTYEQYF. Here the CDR3 DNA reads TGTGCTAGTGTTACGACAGAAACTAGCGGGAGGACCTACGAGCAGTACTTC.

The V gene is TRBV27, the J gene TRBJ1-2, with no clear D. The germline V gene has CDR1 MNHEY and CDR2 SMNVEV (reference sequence). The V gene lost 7 bases and the J gene lost 6 bases, with 3 bases spanning the gap. The CDR3 totals 9 residues. The CDR3 is CASTHGYTF. Written as DNA, the CDR3 is TGTGCCAGCACACATGGCTACACCTTC.

The chain has TRBV9 and TRBJ2-4, with D uncertain. The germline V gene has CDR1 SGDLS and CDR2 YYNGEE. The germline V and J ends were trimmed by 0 bases and 5 bases, with 6 bases remaining between them. This CDR3 comprises 13 residues. CDR3 sequence: CASSVADQNIQYF. The CDR3 DNA reads as TGTGCCAGCAGCGTAGCTGATCAAAACATTCAGTACTTC. The full variable domain, in which reference TRBV9 and TRBJ2-4 provide the parts outside the CDR3, is DSGVTQTPKHLITATGQRVTLRCSPRSGDLSVYWYQQSLDQGLQFLIQYYNGEERAKGNILERFSAQQFPDLHSELNLSSLELGDSALYFCASSVADQNIQYFGAGTRLSVL.

The V call is TRBV5-6, the J call TRBJ1-2; D not resolved. In germline, CDR1 is SGHDT, CDR2 YYEEEE. This CDR3 region has 16 residues. V lost 4 bases, J lost 2 bases, and 18 bases lay in between. CDR3 DNA sequence: TGTGCCAGCAGCCCTCCCGGTGGTCTAAGGAACTATGGCTACACCTTC. It is translated as CASSPPGGLRNYGYTF.

This sequence joins TRBV6-5 and TRBJ2-7, with TRBD2 matching over 7 bases. The CDR3 is 11 amino acids. Unmatched junction bases numbered 3, after V lost 6 bases and J lost 7 bases. Germline CDR1 is MNHEY and CDR2 is SVGAGI. As DNA, the CDR3 is TGTGCCAGCAGCCACGGGGGGGAGCAGTACTTC. This sequence encodes CASSHGGEQYF.

This clone has only a few counts. In nucleotides, the CDR3 is TGTGCCTGGAGTGATAACGGCGGTCAGCCCCAGCATTTT. Its translation: CAWSDNGGQPQHF. V and J are TRBV30 and TRBJ1-5; D is unclear. V shed 1 base and J shed 6 bases, with 10 bases lying between them. Germline CDR1 reads GTSNPN; CDR2 reads SVGIG (reference sequence). This CDR3 is 13 amino acids long.